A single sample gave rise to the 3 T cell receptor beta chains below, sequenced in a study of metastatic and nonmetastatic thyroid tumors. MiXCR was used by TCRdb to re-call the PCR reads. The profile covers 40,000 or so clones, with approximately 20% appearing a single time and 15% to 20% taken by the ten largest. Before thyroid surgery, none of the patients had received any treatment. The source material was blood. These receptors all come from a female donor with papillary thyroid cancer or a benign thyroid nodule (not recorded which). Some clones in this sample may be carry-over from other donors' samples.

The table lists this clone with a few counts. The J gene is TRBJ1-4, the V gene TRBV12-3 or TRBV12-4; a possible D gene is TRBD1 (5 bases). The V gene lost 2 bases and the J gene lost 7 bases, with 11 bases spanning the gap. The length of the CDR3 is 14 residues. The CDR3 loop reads CASSLRAGFEKLFF. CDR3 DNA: TGTGCCAGCAGTTTACGGGCAGGGTTTGAAAAACTGTTTTTT.

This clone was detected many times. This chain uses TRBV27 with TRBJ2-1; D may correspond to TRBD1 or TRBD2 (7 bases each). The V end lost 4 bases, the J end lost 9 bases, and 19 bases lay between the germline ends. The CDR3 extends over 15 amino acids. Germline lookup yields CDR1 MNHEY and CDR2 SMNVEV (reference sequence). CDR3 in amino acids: CASSSPRGGGGEQFF. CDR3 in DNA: TGTGCCAGCAGTTCCCCCAGGGGGGGGGGGGGTGAGCAGTTCTTC.

CDR3 loop: CASSLTQGPNQPQHF. The CDR3 nucleotides are TGTGCCAGCTCACTTACACAGGGCCCAAATCAGCCCCAGCATTTT. The chain employs TRBV18 and TRBJ1-5; the D gene is possibly TRBD1 (6 bases). Trimming took off 4 bases at V and 4 bases at J, with 14 bases between the two ends. The CDR3 is 15 residues long. Germline V gene sequence: CDR1 KGHSH, CDR2 LQKENI.